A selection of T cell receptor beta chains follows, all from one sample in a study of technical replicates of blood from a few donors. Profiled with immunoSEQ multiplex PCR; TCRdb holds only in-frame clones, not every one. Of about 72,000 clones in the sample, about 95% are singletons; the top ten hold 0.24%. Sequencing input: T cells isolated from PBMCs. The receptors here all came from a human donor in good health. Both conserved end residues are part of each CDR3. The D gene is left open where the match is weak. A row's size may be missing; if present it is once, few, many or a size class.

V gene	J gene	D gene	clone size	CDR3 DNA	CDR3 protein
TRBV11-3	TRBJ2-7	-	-	TGTGCCAGCAGCCGCCCCCAGAGCGGTTCCGCCTACGAGCAGTACTTC	CASSRPQSGSAYEQYF
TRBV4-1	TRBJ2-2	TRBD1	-	TGCGCCAGCAGCCGAGGTCGACAGGGATTAAACACCGGGGAGCTGTTTTTT	CASSRGRQGLNTGELFF
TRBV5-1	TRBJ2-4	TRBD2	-	TGCGCCAGCAGCTCGTTAGCACTGGGACTAGCGGGAGTGGGCATTCAGTACTTC	CASSSLALGLAGVGIQYF
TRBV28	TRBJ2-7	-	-	TGTGCCAGCAGTCCCCGGACAAACTACGAGCAGTACTTC	CASSPRTNYEQYF
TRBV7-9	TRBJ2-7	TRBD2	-	TGTGCCAGCCAACCCCGGGAGGGCCTGGACTTC	CASQPREGLDF
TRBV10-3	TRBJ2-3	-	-	TGTGCCATCAGTGAGTCGTTATCGGATACGCAGTATTTT	CAISESLSDTQYF
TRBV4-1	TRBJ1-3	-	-	TGCGCCAGCAGCCCTCCCGGCACAGGAGGAAACACCATATATTTT	CASSPPGTGGNTIYF
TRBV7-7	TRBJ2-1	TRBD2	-	TGTGCTAGCAGCATACAAGCGGGGCCCTACAATGAGCAGTTCTTC	CASSIQAGPYNEQFF
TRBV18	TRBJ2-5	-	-	TGTGCCAGCTCACCACCGGAGGTGGAGACCCAGTACTTC	CASSPPEVETQYF
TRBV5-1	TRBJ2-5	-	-	TGCGCCAGCAGCGGCGGACAGCCCCAAGAGACCCAGTACTTC	CASSGGQPQETQYF
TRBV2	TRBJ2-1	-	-	TGTGCCAGCAGTACAAGTTCCTACAATGAGCAGTTCTTC	CASSTSSYNEQFF
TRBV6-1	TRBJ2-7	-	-	TGTGCCACCGAGACTAGGGAGCAGTACTTC	CATETREQYF
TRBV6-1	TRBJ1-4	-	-	TGTGCCAGCACCTACCGGGATGAAAAACTGTTTTTT	CASTYRDEKLFF
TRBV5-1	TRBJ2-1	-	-	TGCGCCAGCAGCTCTAACCGGGTCTCCCCTGAATATGGCTCCTACAATGAGCAGTTCTTC	CASSSNRVSPEYGSYNEQFF
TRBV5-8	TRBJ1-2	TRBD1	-	TGTGCCAGCAGCTTGTGGGGACAGAAGGACTATGGCTACACCTTC	CASSLWGQKDYGYTF
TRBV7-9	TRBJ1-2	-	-	TGTGCCAGCCTAGCCCCCACTGGGGACTATGGCTACACCTTC	CASLAPTGDYGYTF
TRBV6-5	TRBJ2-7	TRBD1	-	TGTGCCAGCAGTTACTCCCCGGACAGGGCCGTCGAGCAGTACTTC	CASSYSPDRAVEQYF
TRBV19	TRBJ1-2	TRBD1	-	TGTGCCAGTAGTGATGACAGGGGGGATGGCTACACCTTC	CASSDDRGDGYTF
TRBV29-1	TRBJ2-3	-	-	TGCAGCGCCGCAGTGGGGCAGGAAGATACGCAGTATTTT	CSAAVGQEDTQYF
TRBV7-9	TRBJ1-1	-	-	TGTGCCAGCAGCTCGTGGATGGGGGGGGGCCCTGAAGCTTTCTTT	CASSSWMGGGPEAFF
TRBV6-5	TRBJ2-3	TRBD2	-	TGTGCCAGCAGTTACTCGCGGGGGGGCCTGTCAGATACGCAGTATTTT	CASSYSRGGLSDTQYF
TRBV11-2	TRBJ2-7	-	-	TGTGCCAGCAGCTTAGTACACGATTCCTACGAGCAGTACTTC	CASSLVHDSYEQYF
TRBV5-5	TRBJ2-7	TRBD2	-	TGTGCCAGCAGCGCCCGGATCCTAGCGGGAGGCAGGAGCGAGCAGTACTTC	CASSARILAGGRSEQYF
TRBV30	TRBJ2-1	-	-	TGTGCCTGGAGTGCTTCGGGTCGCTATGAGCAGTTCTTC	CAWSASGRYEQFF
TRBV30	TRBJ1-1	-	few	TGTGCCTGGAGTGTACGGCGGGCCTGGGTGAACACTGAAGCTTTCTTT	CAWSVRRAWVNTEAFF
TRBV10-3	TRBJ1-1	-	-	TGTGCCATCAGTGAGGGGGCCCAGAACACTGAAGCTTTCTTT	CAISEGAQNTEAFF
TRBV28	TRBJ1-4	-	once	TGTGCCAGCACCACGACGGGGAAACTGTTTTTT	CASTTTGKLFF
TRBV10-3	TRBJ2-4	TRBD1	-	TGTGCCATCAGTGAGTCGAGGGACAGGGGAAATCTAGCCAAAAACATTCAGTACTTC	CAISESRDRGNLAKNIQYF
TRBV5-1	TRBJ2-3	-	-	TGCGCCAGCAGCGTATCCGGGGGACCCGTTACAGATACGCAGTATTTT	CASSVSGGPVTDTQYF
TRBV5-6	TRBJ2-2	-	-	TGTGCCAGCAGCTTCTCCGGGACCGGGGAGCTGTTTTTT	CASSFSGTGELFF
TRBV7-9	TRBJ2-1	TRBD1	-	TGTGCCAGCAGCCCTTGGACAGGGTCCTACAATGAGCAGTTCTTC	CASSPWTGSYNEQFF
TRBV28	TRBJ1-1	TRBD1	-	TGTGCCAGCAGGTGGGACAGGGGGCTTACTGAAGCTTTCTTT	CASRWDRGLTEAFF
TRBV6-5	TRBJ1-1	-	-	TGTGCCAGCAGTTACTCGGGCGGCGGGGACCCCCAAGCTTTCTTT	CASSYSGGGDPQAFF
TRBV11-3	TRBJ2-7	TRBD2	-	TGTGCCAGCAGCTTAACTAGCGGGGGGGCATCCTACGAGCAGTACTTC	CASSLTSGGASYEQYF
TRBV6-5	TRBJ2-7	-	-	TGTGCCAGCAGCCCCGACACCTACGAGCAGTACTTC	CASSPDTYEQYF
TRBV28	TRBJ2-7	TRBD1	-	TGTGCCAGCGGACTCAACCGGGACAGAGGATACGAGCAGTACTTC	CASGLNRDRGYEQYF
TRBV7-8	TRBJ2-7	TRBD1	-	TGTGCCAGCAGCTTTCCTCAGGGGGCTTCCCACGAGCAGTACTTC	CASSFPQGASHEQYF
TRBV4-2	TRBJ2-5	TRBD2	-	TGTGCCAGCAGCCAAGGGGGTTGGACTAGCGGGAACCAAGAGACCCAGTACTTC	CASSQGGWTSGNQETQYF
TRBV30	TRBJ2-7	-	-	TGTGCCTGGAAAGTACTGTCTACCTCCTACGAGCAGTACTTC	CAWKVLSTSYEQYF
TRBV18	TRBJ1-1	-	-	TGTGCCAGCTCAGAAAGACAGCTGAACACTGAAGCTTTCTTT	CASSERQLNTEAFF
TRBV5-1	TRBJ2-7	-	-	TGCGCCAGCAGCTCGGGACATCCGTACGAGCAGTACTTC	CASSSGHPYEQYF
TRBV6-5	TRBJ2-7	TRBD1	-	TGTGCCAGCAGCCAGACAGGGATCTACGAGCAGTACTTC	CASSQTGIYEQYF
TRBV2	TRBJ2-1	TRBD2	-	TGTGCCAGCAGTGATACCCTAGCGGGAGCCTACAATGAGCAGTTCTTC	CASSDTLAGAYNEQFF
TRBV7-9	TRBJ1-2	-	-	TGTGCCAGCAGCTTTGAGGACTATGGCTACACCTTC	CASSFEDYGYTF
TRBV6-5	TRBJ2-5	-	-	TGTGCCAGCAGTTACCAGGGTAGGGACTTGGAGACCCAGTACTTC	CASSYQGRDLETQYF
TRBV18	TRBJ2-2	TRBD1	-	TGTGCCAGCGCCGACAGGGAAGGTACCGGGGAGCTGTTTTTT	CASADREGTGELFF
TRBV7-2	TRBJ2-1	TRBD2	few	TGTGCCAGCAGCTCTAGCGGGAGCCGATATTATGAGCAGTTCTTC	CASSSSGSRYYEQFF
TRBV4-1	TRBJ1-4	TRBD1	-	TGCGCCAGCAGCCACTACAGGGGGCGAGGGGGAACTAATGAAAAACTGTTTTTT	CASSHYRGRGGTNEKLFF
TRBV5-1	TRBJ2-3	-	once	TGCGCCAGCAGCTTGGTTGGGGCTAGCACAGATACGCAGTATTTT	CASSLVGASTDTQYF
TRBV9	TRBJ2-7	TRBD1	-	TGTGCCAGCAGCGTAGATGGACAGGGGATCTACGAGCAGTACTTC	CASSVDGQGIYEQYF
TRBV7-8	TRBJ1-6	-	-	TGTGCCAGCAGCTTAATGGACCCAGGGGAGGGAAGATATAATTCACCCCTCCACTTT	CASSLMDPGEGRYNSPLHF
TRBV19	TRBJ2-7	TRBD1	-	TGTGCCAGTACCAGGACAGGAAGCCCAGCATACGAGCAGTACTTC	CASTRTGSPAYEQYF